This T cell receptor beta chain stems from a study of blood T cell repertoires in COVID-19 (dated by TCRdb to the early 2020s). Some background on the complete study: The collaborator samples originated in the United States, Italy and Spain and spanned the acute and convalescent phases of COVID-19. The material from the prospective study consisted of cDNA or gDNA derived from T cells, B-cell-depleted T cells, or PBMCs. The dataset comprised deeply sampled blood TCRbeta repertoires from subjects exposed to, actively infected with, or recovered from COVID-19. The repertoires were made available in a free public database intended to serve as a resource for research on the immune response to SARS-CoV-2. The samples were drawn from the first 160 participants of the ongoing ImmuneRACE study and from some 1,300 subjects provided by 6 global collaborators. The sample metadata nearly always contained a de-identified subject ID, COVID-19 status, age in years and sex. Where available, HLA class I and class II types were taken from metadata supplied by the sample provider and were not determined by assay-based typing. Paper-wide results and their limitations: Clinical and demographic metadata were provided uncurated, with the amount varying by source and participant.

The immunoSEQ Assay, a bias-controlled multiplex PCR, was used to amplify TCRbeta CDR3 regions from genomic DNA. The study's own analysis went as follows. The number of nucleated cells in each sample was estimated from the amplification of reference gene primers within the assay. To quantify the absolute abundance of each unique TCRbeta CDR3 rearrangement, sequence reads were collapsed and filtered. For each sample, productive Simpson clonality was calculated by taking the square root of Simpson's diversity index across productive rearrangements. The table comes from immuneACCESS by way of TCRdb, which keeps in-frame sequences with V and J called. Part of the clones is missing from these tables; in studies checked, under half for an unresolved V gene and the rest for unknown reasons. V, J and clone size are those of that table, while D and trimming were read from the DNA. Within this sample are about 190,000 clones, with around 82% of them counted one time only. The top ten clonotypes cover more than 9% of the sample.

Based on the germline V gene, the CDR1 and CDR2 sequences are MNHEY and SVGAGI. Relative to germline, V is 6 bases shorter and J is 0 bases shorter, with 8 bases between their ends. The cysteine opens and the phenylalanine closes a CDR3 of 13 amino acids. Kept here is only the CDR3 DNA, which spans 39 bases and is read in frame from base 1. Each collaborating institution followed its own protocols to collect whole blood in K2EDTA tubes. For TCRbeta analysis, collaborators shipped samples as frozen whole blood, isolated PBMCs, or DNA extracted from either of those sample types. Regarding this clone: Its antigen is not yet known. Within one base of it there is no much larger clone, and no base qualities were kept.

The sample comprised peripheral blood. The receptor comes from a woman of 80 years or more with active or convalescent COVID-19. The rearranged chain carries TRBV6-5 and TRBJ1-2; too little of a D gene remains to name it. The nucleotide sequence reads as follows: TGTGCCAGCAGGAACAGTGCTAACTATGGCTACACCTTC. Its translation is CASRNSANYGYTF.